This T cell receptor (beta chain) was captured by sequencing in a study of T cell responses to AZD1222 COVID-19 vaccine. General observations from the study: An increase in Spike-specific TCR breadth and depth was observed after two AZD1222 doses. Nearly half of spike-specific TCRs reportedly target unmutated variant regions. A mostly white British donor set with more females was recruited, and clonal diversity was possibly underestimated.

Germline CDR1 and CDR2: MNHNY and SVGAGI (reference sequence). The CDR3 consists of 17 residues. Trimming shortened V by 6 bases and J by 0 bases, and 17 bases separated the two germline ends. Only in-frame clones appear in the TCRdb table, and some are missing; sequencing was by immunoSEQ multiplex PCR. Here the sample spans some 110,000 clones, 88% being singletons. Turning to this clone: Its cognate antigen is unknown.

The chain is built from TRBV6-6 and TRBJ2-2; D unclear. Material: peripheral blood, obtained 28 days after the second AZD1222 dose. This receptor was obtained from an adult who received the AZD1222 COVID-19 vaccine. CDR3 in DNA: TGTGCCAGCAGCCGAGGCGCCATCAGATCGAACACCGGGGAGCTGTTTTTT. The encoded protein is CASSRGAIRSNTGELFF.